One and the same sample provided the 17 T cell receptor beta chains below, sequenced in a study of circulating and synovial CD4+ cells in juvenile arthritis. TCRdb keeps only in-frame clones here, not all; method: immunoSEQ multiplex PCR. Of around 32,000 clones in the sample, around 93% were seen once. Sequenced material: CD4+ T cells from blood. The origin of the receptors is a human donor with juvenile idiopathic arthritis.

The chain links TRBV6-8 to TRBJ1-2; no clear D gene. The CDR3 extends over 14 amino acids. Trimming cost V 8 bases and J 0 bases, with 13 bases left between them. Germline V gene lookup returns CDR1 MNHGY and CDR2 SAAAGT. This chain's CDR3 is CASASGSSNYGYTF. The CDR3 DNA sequence: TGTGCCAGCGCCTCCGGGAGTTCTAACTATGGCTACACCTTC.

Written as DNA, the CDR3 is TGTGCCAGCAGCATCTCGGGACAGCCACACTATGGCTACACCTTC. This codes for CASSISGQPHYGYTF. The chain couples TRBV9 to TRBJ1-2; TRBD1 matches 7 bases. The germline V gene encodes CDR1 SGDLS and CDR2 YYNGEE. After removal of 4 bases from V and 3 bases from J, the junction contained 9 bases not matched to a gene. CDR3 size: 15 residues.

CDR3 residues: CASSLNGLAGAETQYF. Written as DNA, the CDR3 is TGCGCCAGCAGCTTGAACGGACTAGCGGGAGCGGAGACCCAGTACTTC. The rearrangement uses TRBV5-1 and TRBJ2-5, with 13 nucleotides matching TRBD2. Trimming cost V 1 base and J 5 bases; bases outside gene matches: 5. CDR1 and CDR2 from the germline V gene are SGHRS and YFSETQ. The CDR3 runs 16 residues.

This chain joins TRBV29-1 and TRBJ2-7; maybe TRBD2 (5 bases). V dropped 6 bases and J dropped 2 bases, with 11 bases sitting between them. The CDR3 covers 12 residues. Germline V gene lookup returns CDR1 SQVTM and CDR2 ANQGSEA. DNA for the CDR3: TGCAGCGTGGACTCCGGGACCTACGAGCAGTACTTC. Protein product: CSVDSGTYEQYF.

The chain is built from TRBV5-1 and TRBJ2-5; 13 nucleotides agree with TRBD2. The CDR3 runs to 16 residues. With V trimmed by 2 bases and J by 2 bases, 3 bases remained unmatched. Germline CDR1 SGHRS, CDR2 YFSETQ. The CDR3 loop is CASSFGTSGAQETQYF. CDR3 DNA: TGCGCCAGCAGCTTTGGGACTAGCGGGGCTCAAGAGACCCAGTACTTC.

The rearrangement joins TRBV7-6 to TRBJ2-7; the match to TRBD2 covers 11 bases. Germline V gene sequence: CDR1 SGHVS, CDR2 FNYEAQ. This CDR3 contains 15 residues. After removal of 5 bases from V and 2 bases from J, the junction contained 5 bases not matched to a gene. CDR3 sequence (DNA): TGTGCCAGCAGCCTGACTAGCGGGGATACCTACGAGCAGTACTTC. This gives the protein CASSLTSGDTYEQYF.

The table lists this clone with a count of one. This chain joins TRBV7-9 and TRBJ2-3; D is perhaps TRBD2 (5 bases). V lost 3 bases, J lost 4 bases, and 8 bases lay in between. The CDR3 covers 13 residues. Germline CDR1 and CDR2: SEHNR and FQNEAQ (reference sequence). The CDR3 loop reads CASSLVGADTQYF. The CDR3 DNA sequence: TGTGCCAGCAGCTTGGTGGGAGCAGATACGCAGTATTTT. The full variable domain, in which reference TRBV7-9 and TRBJ2-3 provide the parts outside the CDR3, is DTGVSQNPRHKITKRGQNVTFRCDPISEHNRLYWYRQTLGQGPEFLTYFQNEAQLEKSRLLSDRFSAERPKGSFSTLEIQRTEQGDSAMYLCASSLVGADTQYFGPGTRLTVL.

The chain employs TRBV6-1 and TRBJ2-5; 8 positions agree with TRBD2. The V segment lost 3 bases and the J segment 7 bases; nucleotides outside the gene matches: 10. The CDR3 has 15 amino acids. Germline assignment: CDR1 MNHNS and CDR2 SASEGT. The CDR3 is CASSDGGGRAGTQYF. CDR3 coding DNA: TGTGCCAGCAGTGATGGCGGGGGGAGGGCCGGGACCCAGTACTTC.

The chain carries TRBV30 and TRBJ1-4, with a tentative D call TRBD1 (5 bases). Trimming removed 0 bases at V and 0 bases at J, with 11 bases between. The CDR3 covers 16 residues. Germline CDR1 GTSNPN, CDR2 SVGIG (reference sequence). Written as DNA, the CDR3 is TGTGCCTGGAGTGTCGGACAACCGACAACTAATGAAAAACTGTTTTTT. Protein: CAWSVGQPTTNEKLFF. Full variable domain (outside the CDR3, taken from reference TRBV30 and TRBJ1-4): SQTIHQWPATLVQPVGSPLSLECTVEGTSNPNLYWYRQAAGRGLQLLFYSVGIGQISSEVPQNLSASRPQDRQFILSSKKLLLSDSGFYLCAWSVGQPTTNEKLFFGSGTQLSVL.

This chain joins TRBV28 and TRBJ1-2; weak D call: TRBD1 (6 bases). Trimming took off 7 bases at V and 8 bases at J, with 23 bases between the two ends. The germline V gene encodes CDR1 MDHEN and CDR2 SYDVKM. The CDR3 extends over 15 amino acids. The chain's CDR3 is CASNLRGGRERGYTF. CDR3 nucleotide sequence: TGTGCCAGCAACCTAAGGGGGGGCAGGGAGCGGGGCTACACCTTC.

V and J are TRBV18 and TRBJ1-2; D may be TRBD1 (6 bases). The CDR3 covers 16 residues. Germline V gene data show CDR1 as KGHSH and CDR2 as LQKENI. V dropped 6 bases and J dropped 8 bases, with 25 bases sitting between them. The chain's CDR3 is CASSPPSMQGNRGYTF. The CDR3 nucleotides are TGTGCCAGCTCGCCTCCATCGATGCAGGGGAATAGAGGCTACACCTTC. The whole variable domain, remainder taken from reference TRBV18 and TRBJ1-2, is NAGVMQNPRHLVRRRGQEARLRCSPMKGHSHVYWYRQLPEEGLKFMVYLQKENIIDESGMPKERFSAEFPKEGPSILRIQQVVRGDSAAYFCASSPPSMQGNRGYTFGSGTRLTVV.

The chain links TRBV6-1 to TRBJ2-7; 10 bases align to TRBD2. CDR3 length: 14 amino acids. The V gene's germline CDR1 is MNHNS and CDR2 SASEGT. V was clipped by 7 bases and J by 6 bases; unmatched bases: 9. The chain's CDR3 is CASNGLAAPGEQYF. The CDR3 DNA reads as TGTGCCAGCAACGGACTAGCGGCCCCCGGCGAGCAGTACTTC.

This clone is a singleton in its sample. The J gene is TRBJ1-6, the V gene TRBV6-1; no clear D gene. This CDR3 spans 13 amino acids. CDR1 is MNHNS, CDR2 SASEGT, per germline. Trimming left V 6 bases short and J 10 bases short, with 13 bases between. The CDR3 bases are TGTGCCAGCAGAAGGGAGGTAGGCTCACCCCTCCACTTT. It yields the protein CASRREVGSPLHF.

A single count supports this clone. The rearrangement joins TRBV9 to TRBJ2-1; 7 bases align to TRBD2. J lost 7 bases, V lost 3 bases, and 1 base had no gene match. Germline loops: CDR1 SGDLS, CDR2 YYNGEE. This CDR3 is 12 amino acids long. The DNA for the CDR3 is TGTGCCAGCAGCGCAGCGGGGAATGAGCAGTTCTTC. This gives the protein CASSAAGNEQFF.

The chain links TRBV7-3 to TRBJ2-1; TRBD2 matches at 7 bases. The CDR3 has 14 residues. In germline, CDR1 is SGHTA, CDR2 FQGTGA. Losses at the gene ends were 2 bases for V and 6 bases for J; bases not matched to a gene: 4. The CDR3 reads CASSLRGGSNEQFF. CDR3 nucleotides: TGTGCCAGCAGCTTACGGGGCGGGAGCAATGAGCAGTTCTTC.

The chain employs TRBV5-4 and TRBJ2-7; 13 bases line up with TRBD2. Germline V gene data show CDR1 as SGHNT and CDR2 as YYREEE (reference sequence). This CDR3 has 16 amino acids. V lost 3 bases to trimming and J lost 3 bases; unmatched junction nucleotides: 6. CDR3 in amino acids: CASSSLAGGPGYEQYF. In DNA form, the CDR3 reads TGTGCCAGCAGCTCACTAGCGGGAGGGCCGGGCTACGAGCAGTACTTC.

This chain connects TRBV7-9 to TRBJ2-4, with TRBD1 matching over 10 bases. J lost 13 bases, V lost 3 bases, and 9 bases had no gene match. CDR1 SEHNR and CDR2 FQNEAQ come from the germline V gene (reference sequence). The length of the CDR3 is 14 residues. As DNA, the CDR3 is TGTGCCAGCAGCTTGCTATCCGGGACAGGGGCACAGTACTTC. Translation: CASSLLSGTGAQYF.